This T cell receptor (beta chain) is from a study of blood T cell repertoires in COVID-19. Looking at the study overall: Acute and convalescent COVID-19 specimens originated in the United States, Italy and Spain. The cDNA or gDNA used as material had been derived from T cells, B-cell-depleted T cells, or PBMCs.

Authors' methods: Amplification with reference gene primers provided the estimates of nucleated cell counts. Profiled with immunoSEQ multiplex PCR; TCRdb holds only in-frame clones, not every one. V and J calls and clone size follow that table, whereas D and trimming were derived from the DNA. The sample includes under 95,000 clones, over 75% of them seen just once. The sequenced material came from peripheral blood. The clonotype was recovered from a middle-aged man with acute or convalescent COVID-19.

CDR3 sequence reads: CASSLTGLGEKLFF. For the CDR3, the DNA is TGTGCCAGCAGCTTAACAGGGTTGGGTGAAAAACTGTTTTTT. The chain uses TRBV5-5 and TRBJ1-4; the D gene is possibly TRBD1 (6 bases). The V end lost 2 bases, the J end lost 7 bases, and 12 bases lay between the germline ends. The CDR3 length is 14 residues. Germline-derived CDR1 and CDR2 are SGHKS and YYEKEE (reference sequence). Full variable domain (outside the CDR3, taken from reference TRBV5-5 and TRBJ1-4): DAGVTQSPTHLIKTRGQQVTLRCSPISGHKSVSWYQQVLGQGPQFIFQYYEKEERGRGNFPDRFSARQFPNYSSELNVNALLLGDSALYLCASSLTGLGEKLFFGSGTQLSVL.